The clone carrying this T cell receptor (beta chain) was picked up a small number of times. Antigen unknown. HTBI primers from iRepertoire and Arm-PCR of CDR3 regions yielded the TCR beta libraries. Via MiXCR, TCRdb re-called the multiplex PCR reads, giving one row per CDR3 protein. The sample holds around 400,000 distinct CDR3 sequences, around 23% seen once. This entry belongs to a study of regulatory T cells in long-lasting Graves disease. V was trimmed by 9 bases and J by 9 bases, leaving 18 bases between them. Germline CDR1 and CDR2: SNHLY and FYNNEI. This CDR3 contains 13 residues. The time point was: persistent/refractory GD, antithyroid drugs over 5 years with positive TRAb. PBMC-extracted RNA yielded the TCR library. Study-wide results and caveats: Patients with persistent disease showed a bias toward TRBV28, TRBJ1-2 and TRBJ2-5. The number of shared public clonotypes was higher in persistent patients (about 3,000) than new patients (more than 850).

Sequences were derived from peripheral blood mononuclear cells (PBMCs), sampled when the disease was refractory, from a patient treated with antithyroid drugs. The chain links TRBV2 to TRBJ2-1; weak D call: TRBD2 (6 bases). This receptor was taken from a female donor with Graves disease. CDR3 sequence (DNA): TGTGCCAGTAGACTAGAGGGAACATCTGAGCAGTTCTTC. It encodes CASRLEGTSEQFF.